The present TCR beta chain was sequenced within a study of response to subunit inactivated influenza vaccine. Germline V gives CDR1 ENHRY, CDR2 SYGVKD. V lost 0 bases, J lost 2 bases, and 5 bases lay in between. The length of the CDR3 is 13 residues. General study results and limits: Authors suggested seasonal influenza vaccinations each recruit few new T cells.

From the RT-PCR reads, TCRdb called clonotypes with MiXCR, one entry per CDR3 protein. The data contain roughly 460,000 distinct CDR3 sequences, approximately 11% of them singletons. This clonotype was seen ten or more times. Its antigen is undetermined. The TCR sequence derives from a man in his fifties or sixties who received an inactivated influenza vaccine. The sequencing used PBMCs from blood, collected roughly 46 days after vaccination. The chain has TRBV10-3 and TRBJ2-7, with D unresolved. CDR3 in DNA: TGTGCCATCAGTGAGTCGAGGACCTACGAGCAGTACTTC. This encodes CAISESRTYEQYF.